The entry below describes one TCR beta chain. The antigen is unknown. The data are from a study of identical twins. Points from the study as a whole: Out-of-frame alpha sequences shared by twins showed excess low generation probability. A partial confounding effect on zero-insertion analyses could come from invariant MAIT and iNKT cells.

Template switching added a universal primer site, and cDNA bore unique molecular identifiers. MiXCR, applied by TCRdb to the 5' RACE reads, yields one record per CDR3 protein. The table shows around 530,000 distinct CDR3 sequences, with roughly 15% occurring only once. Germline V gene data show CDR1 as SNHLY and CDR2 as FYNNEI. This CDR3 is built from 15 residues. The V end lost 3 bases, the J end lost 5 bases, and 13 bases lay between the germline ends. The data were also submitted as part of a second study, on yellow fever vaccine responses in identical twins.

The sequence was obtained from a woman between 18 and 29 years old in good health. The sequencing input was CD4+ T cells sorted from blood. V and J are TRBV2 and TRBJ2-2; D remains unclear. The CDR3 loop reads CASSDWVLGTGELFF. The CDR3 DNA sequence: TGTGCCAGCAGTGATTGGGTTTTAGGTACCGGGGAGCTGTTTTTT.